These 28 T cell receptor beta chains were sequenced from one sample in a study of control samples from healthy donors and cancer patients. Sequenced by immunoSEQ multiplex PCR; TCRdb stores in-frame clones only, minus some. The data show 70,000 to 100,000 clones, around 90% seen once. The sequencing input was PBMCs. Source of these receptors: a woman aged 55-70 years with head and neck cancer.

The rearrangement joins TRBV4-2 to TRBJ2-3; D may correspond to TRBD1 or TRBD2 (6 bases each). The V gene's germline CDR1 is LGHNA and CDR2 YNFKEQ. The CDR3 loop spans 15 amino acids. V dropped 1 base and J dropped 3 bases, with 11 bases sitting between them. The CDR3 region is CASSQAGALTDTQYF. CDR3 coding DNA: TGTGCCAGCAGCCAAGCGGGGGCTCTGACAGATACGCAGTATTTT.

The chain recombines TRBV6-5 with TRBJ1-1; possibly TRBD1 for D (6 bases). In germline, CDR1 is MNHEY, CDR2 SVGAGI. Trimming removed 5 bases from V and 2 bases from J, with 15 bases in between. The CDR3 covers 15 residues. The CDR3 loop is CASSPSWTVNTEAFF. The CDR3 nucleotides read TGTGCCAGCAGTCCCTCTTGGACAGTTAACACTGAAGCTTTCTTT.

This clone occurred once. This chain links TRBV6-2 or TRBV6-3 with TRBJ2-1; 11 bases map to TRBD2. Trimming cost V 6 bases and J 3 bases; bases outside gene matches: 10. The CDR3 is 17 residues long. Germline values: CDR1 MNHEY, CDR2 SVGEGT. CDR3 loop: CASSPRLAGSLYNEQFF. CDR3 in DNA: TGTGCCAGCAGCCCTCGACTAGCGGGATCACTCTACAATGAGCAGTTCTTC.

The chain carries TRBV5-4 and TRBJ2-2, with 9 bases lining up with TRBD2. This CDR3 region has 16 residues. The V and J ends lost 4 bases and 5 bases, in that order; junction bases with no gene match: 9. Germline V gene sequence: CDR1 SGHNT, CDR2 YYREEE (reference sequence). The CDR3 region is CASSPLAGVGTGELFF. The CDR3 nucleotides are TGTGCCAGCAGCCCGTTAGCGGGAGTGGGAACCGGGGAGCTGTTTTTT.

This clone appeared once. J is TRBJ2-7 and V is TRBV5-5; 9 bases are shared with TRBD2. V lost 5 bases to trimming and J lost 0 bases; unmatched junction nucleotides: 6. Germline assignment: CDR1 SGHKS and CDR2 YYEKEE (reference sequence). CDR3 size: 15 residues. CDR3 DNA: TGTGCCAGCAGTAGGACTAGCGCCACCTCCTACGAGCAGTACTTC. This gives the protein CASSRTSATSYEQYF.

CDR3 residues: CASSSLGTGDYEQYF. As DNA, the CDR3 is TGTGCCAGCAGTTCACTCGGGACAGGGGACTACGAGCAGTACTTC. The rearrangement links TRBV28 to TRBJ2-7; 10 bases are a match to TRBD1. The CDR3 loop spans 15 amino acids. Germline V gene lookup returns CDR1 MDHEN and CDR2 SYDVKM. Trimming removed 4 bases from V and 3 bases from J; junction bases left unmatched: 6.

The chain carries TRBV11-1 and TRBJ2-5; 10 nucleotides agree with TRBD2. Germline trimming cut 2 bases from V and 3 bases from J; bases unmatched to any gene: 3. Germline CDR1 SGHAT, CDR2 FQDESV (reference sequence). This CDR3 spans 15 amino acids. CDR3 nucleotide sequence: TGTGCCAGCAGCTTAAGGACTAGCGGCAAAGAGACCCAGTACTTC. This gives the protein CASSLRTSGKETQYF.

The rearrangement joins TRBV4-1 to TRBJ1-5; D gene uncertain. The CDR3 is 13 residues long. Trimming took off 2 bases at V and 6 bases at J, with 8 bases between the two ends. The germline gives CDR1 MGHRA, CDR2 YSYEKL. DNA for the CDR3: TGCGCCAGCAGCCAATCTGGATTTCAGCCCCAGCATTTT. Protein product: CASSQSGFQPQHF.

The chain employs TRBV5-5 and TRBJ1-1; TRBD1 might be the D (6 bases). This CDR3 is 16 amino acids long. The V and J ends lost 3 bases and 1 base respectively, with 16 bases between them. Germline assignment: CDR1 SGHKS and CDR2 YYEKEE (reference sequence). The CDR3 region is CASSSRTGTPNTEAFF. The CDR3 DNA reads TGTGCCAGCAGCTCTAGGACCGGGACACCGAACACTGAAGCTTTCTTT.

V is TRBV2 and J is TRBJ2-6, with 14 positions matching TRBD2. CDR1 is SNHLY, CDR2 FYNNEI, per germline. The V segment lost 1 base and the J segment 4 bases; nucleotides outside the gene matches: 6. CDR3 size: 19 residues. The CDR3 loop reads CASSEVGTSGSAGANVLTF. CDR3 bases: TGTGCCAGCAGTGAAGTAGGGACTAGCGGGAGTGCCGGGGCCAACGTCCTGACTTTC.

The chain joins TRBV28 to TRBJ1-2; no clear D gene. The CDR3 spans 14 residues. V shed 7 bases and J shed 0 bases, with 12 bases lying between them. Germline V gene lookup returns CDR1 MDHEN and CDR2 SYDVKM. In DNA, the CDR3 is TGTGCCAGCAAAATAGGACTTTCTAACTATGGCTACACCTTC. This translates into CASKIGLSNYGYTF.

This chain links TRBV10-1 with TRBJ2-1, with TRBD2 matching 7 bases. Germline values: CDR1 WNHNN, CDR2 SYGVQD (reference sequence). The CDR3 spans 16 residues. V trimming: 4 bases; J trimming: 0 bases; junction bases outside the gene matches: 6. The CDR3 reads CASSGLAASSYNEQFF. CDR3 DNA sequence: TGCGCCAGCAGTGGTCTAGCGGCTAGCTCCTACAATGAGCAGTTCTTC.

The chain uses TRBV30 and TRBJ2-7, with 11 positions matching TRBD2. The CDR3 runs 15 residues. Germline-derived CDR1 and CDR2 are GTSNPN and SVGIG (reference sequence). Germline trimming cut 3 bases from V and 7 bases from J; bases unmatched to any gene: 11. CDR3 DNA: TGTGCCTGGAGGACCAAACTAGCGGGAGTAAGGGAGCAGTACTTC. It codes for CAWRTKLAGVREQYF.

Only a few counts were recorded for this clone. This sequence joins TRBV11-2 and TRBJ2-1; 8 bases align to TRBD1. Germline CDR1 reads SGHAT; CDR2 reads FQNNGV. The CDR3 sequence is 14 residues long. With 7 bases clipped from V and 2 bases from J, the junction kept 4 bases outside the gene matches. The CDR3 DNA sequence: TGTGCCAGCAAGCCGGGACAGGCCTACAATGAGCAGTTCTTC. Protein: CASKPGQAYNEQFF.

The V call is TRBV2, the J call TRBJ2-7, with TRBD1 matching 7 bases. The trim removed 7 bases at V and 1 base at J, leaving 13 bases unmatched. Per the germline V gene, CDR1 is SNHLY and CDR2 is FYNNEI. The CDR3 length is 16 residues. Here the CDR3 DNA reads TGTGCCAGCATTCTGAATAGGGACAGAGCTTCCTACGAGCAGTACTTC. Translating gives CASILNRDRASYEQYF.

The chain recombines TRBV5-4 with TRBJ2-7; 7 bases are shared with TRBD1. V was pared by 4 bases and J by 0 bases, with 4 bases of the junction left unmatched. The CDR3 is 14 amino acids. Germline CDR1 reads SGHNT; CDR2 reads YYREEE (reference sequence). The CDR3 protein is CASSRDSFSYEQYF. In nucleotides, the CDR3 is TGTGCCAGCAGCCGGGACAGCTTCTCCTACGAGCAGTACTTC.

This chain joins TRBV29-1 and TRBJ2-2; weak D call: TRBD1 (6 bases). The CDR3 loop spans 14 amino acids. With 7 bases removed from V and 2 bases from J, the gap between germline ends came to 14 bases. Germline assignment: CDR1 SQVTM and CDR2 ANQGSEA. CDR3 amino acids: CSADGTTNTGELFF. In nucleotides, the CDR3 is TGCAGCGCAGACGGGACAACTAACACCGGGGAGCTGTTTTTT.

The chain is built from TRBV11-2 and TRBJ1-1; the D is unclear. Trimming took 6 bases from V and 1 from J, leaving 12 bases between them. Germline CDR1 and CDR2: SGHAT and FQNNGV. The CDR3 loop spans 14 amino acids. The CDR3 DNA reads TGTGCCAGCAGGTTCGGGATAGGGAACACTGAAGCTTTCTTT. Translating gives CASRFGIGNTEAFF.

The chain combines TRBV3-1 (or the pseudogene TRBV3-2) with TRBJ2-7, with 7 bases lining up with TRBD1. There are 16 residues in the CDR3. CDR1 is LGHDT, CDR2 YNNKEL, per germline (reference sequence). Trimming at V came to 0 bases and at J to 0 bases, leaving 5 bases not matched to a gene. CDR3 coding DNA: TGTGCCAGCAGCCAAGACGCAGGGGGAAGCTCCTACGAGCAGTACTTC. Its translation is CASSQDAGGSSYEQYF.

The chain uses TRBV12-3 or TRBV12-4 and TRBJ2-3; tentatively, D is TRBD1 or TRBD2 (5 bases each). Trimming cost V 4 bases and J 0 bases, with 5 bases left between them. This CDR3 contains 13 residues. This CDR3 is CASSWDSTDTQYF. The CDR3 DNA reads TGTGCCAGCAGTTGGGACAGCACAGATACGCAGTATTTT.

The V gene is TRBV21-1, the J gene TRBJ1-4; the D call TRBD1 from the table was never checked on the DNA. TRBV21-1 is given as a pseudogene. The CDR3 length is 16 residues. CDR3 region: CASSKYGRTMFEKLFF. CDR3 nucleotide sequence: TGTGCCAGCAGCAAATACGGGCGGACAATGTTTGAAAAACTGTTTTTT.

The chain links TRBV27 to TRBJ1-1, with 8 bases aligning to TRBD1. After removal of 5 bases from V and 10 bases from J, the junction contained 15 bases not matched to a gene. The CDR3 totals 15 residues. Germline V gene lookup returns CDR1 MNHEY and CDR2 SMNVEV (reference sequence). CDR3 sequence: CASSRSSAGGSGAFF. The CDR3, as DNA: TGTGCCAGCAGTAGATCCTCGGCAGGGGGCTCGGGAGCTTTCTTT.

The gene calls are TRBV2 and TRBJ1-1, with D maybe TRBD1 (6 bases). CDR1 and CDR2 (germline): SNHLY, FYNNEI. This CDR3 spans 14 amino acids. Deletions cut 3 bases from V and 3 bases from J, with 11 bases between. CDR3 residues: CASSDDRSYTEAFF. CDR3 nucleotides: TGTGCCAGCAGTGACGACAGGTCGTACACTGAAGCTTTCTTT.

The chain combines TRBV15 with TRBJ2-7, with D unresolved. The CDR3 length is 13 residues. V lost 0 bases to trimming and J lost 4 bases, with 7 bases between them. Germline V CDR1 and CDR2: LNHNV, YYDKDF (reference sequence). The CDR3 DNA reads as TGTGCCACCAGCAGAGATCTGGGTTACGAGCAGTACTTC. Its protein is CATSRDLGYEQYF.

The chain recombines TRBV7-8 with TRBJ2-1; 9 positions agree with TRBD1. Trimming cost V 5 bases and J 0 bases; bases outside gene matches: 14. Germline values: CDR1 SGHVS, CDR2 FQNEAQ. The CDR3 extends over 19 amino acids. The CDR3, as DNA: TGTGCCAGCAGCCCACCCGGGACAGGGCGCTCTAGCTCCTACAATGAGCAGTTCTTC. This codes for CASSPPGTGRSSSYNEQFF.

The genes are TRBV19 and TRBJ2-1, with 8 bases fitting TRBD2. This CDR3 is built from 14 residues. The J segment lost 9 bases and the V segment lost 1 base, leaving 5 bases of the junction unmatched. The germline V gene encodes CDR1 LNHDA and CDR2 SQIVND (reference sequence). The DNA for the CDR3 is TGTGCCAGTAGTATAGCGGGAGGGCCGATTGAGCAGTTCTTC. Its protein product is CASSIAGGPIEQFF.

The CDR3 loop is CASSQKEGVNEQYF. The CDR3 DNA sequence: TGTGCCAGCAGCCAAAAGGAGGGAGTGAACGAGCAGTACTTC. This chain uses TRBV5-4 with TRBJ2-7, with D tentatively TRBD2 (6 bases). The CDR3 covers 14 residues. V was clipped by 4 bases and J by 5 bases, with 16 bases between them. CDR1 is SGHNT and CDR2 is YYREEE in the germline V gene (reference sequence).

This clone was seen just once. The V gene is TRBV29-1, the J gene TRBJ1-1, with D uncertain. The germline V gene has CDR1 SQVTM and CDR2 ANQGSEA. Trimming removed 5 bases from V and 3 bases from J, with 16 bases in between. The CDR3 spans 14 residues. CDR3 sequence: CSVNPIGRDTEAFF. The CDR3 DNA is TGCAGCGTTAACCCGATAGGTCGTGACACTGAAGCTTTCTTT.